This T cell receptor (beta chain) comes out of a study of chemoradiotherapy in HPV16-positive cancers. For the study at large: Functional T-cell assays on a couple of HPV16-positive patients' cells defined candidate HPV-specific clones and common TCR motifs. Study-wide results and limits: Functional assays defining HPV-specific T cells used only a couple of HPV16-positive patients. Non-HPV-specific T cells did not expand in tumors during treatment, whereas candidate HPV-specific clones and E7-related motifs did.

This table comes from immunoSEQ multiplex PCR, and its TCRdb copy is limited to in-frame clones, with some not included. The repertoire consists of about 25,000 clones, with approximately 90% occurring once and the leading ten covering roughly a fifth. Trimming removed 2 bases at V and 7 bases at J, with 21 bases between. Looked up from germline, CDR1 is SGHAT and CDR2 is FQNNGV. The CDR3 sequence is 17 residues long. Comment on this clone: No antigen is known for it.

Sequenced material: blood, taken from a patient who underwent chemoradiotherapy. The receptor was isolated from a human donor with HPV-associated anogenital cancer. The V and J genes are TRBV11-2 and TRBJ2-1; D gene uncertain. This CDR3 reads CASSLPPLRLVGNEQFF. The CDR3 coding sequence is TGTGCCAGCAGCTTACCCCCCTTGAGGTTGGTAGGGAATGAGCAGTTCTTC.